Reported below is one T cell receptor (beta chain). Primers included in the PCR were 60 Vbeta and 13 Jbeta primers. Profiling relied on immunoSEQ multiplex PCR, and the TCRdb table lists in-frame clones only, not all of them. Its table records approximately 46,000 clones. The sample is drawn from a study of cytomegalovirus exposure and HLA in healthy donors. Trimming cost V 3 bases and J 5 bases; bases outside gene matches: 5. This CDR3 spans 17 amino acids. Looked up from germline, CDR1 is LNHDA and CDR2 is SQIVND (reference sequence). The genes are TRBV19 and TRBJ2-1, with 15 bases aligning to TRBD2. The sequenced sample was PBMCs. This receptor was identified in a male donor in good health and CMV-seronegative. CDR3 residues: CASSIGLAGGRNNEQFF. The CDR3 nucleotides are TGTGCCAGTAGTATCGGACTAGCGGGAGGGAGGAACAATGAGCAGTTCTTC.